The clone carrying this T cell receptor (beta chain) was counted ten times or more. The antigen is undetermined. Trimming stripped 7 bases from V and 4 bases from J, with 14 bases between. The V gene's germline CDR1 is MNHEY and CDR2 SVGAGI. This CDR3 has 14 amino acids. The entry originates in a study of identical twins. General observations from the study: Fewer insertions were carried by abundant cord blood beta clonotypes, but none was seen in memory repertoires. Out-of-frame alpha sequences shared between twins exhibited an excess of low generation probability.

TCRdb independently ran MiXCR on the 5' RACE reads; one entry per CDR3 protein. Among fewer than 900,000 distinct CDR3 sequences listed, 20% to 25% were seen once. The data also belong to a second study, concerning T cells expressing NK-cell markers. According to that study: A range of roughly 1.0-8% of CD8+ T cells consisted of dominant NKG2C+ clonotypes in about six donors. These same clonotypes (in several donors) also led the CD3+CD56-NKG2C+ fraction.

This receptor was identified in a woman aged 18-30 years in good health. The chain links TRBV6-5 to TRBJ2-1, with a tentative D call TRBD2 (6 bases). Sequencing was done on a sample of PBMCs. The CDR3 region has the DNA TGTGCCAGCACCGGTCTAGCGTCATACAATGAGCAGTTCTTC. Protein sequence: CASTGLASYNEQFF.